This TCR beta chain was identified in a study of blood T cell repertoires in COVID-19. Data came from immunoSEQ multiplex PCR; TCRdb stores just in-frame clones and leaves some out. The sample shows about 230,000 clones, 70% to 90% of them seen only once. V lost 2 bases and J lost 6, with 8 bases in between. The CDR3 covers 11 residues. CDR1 and CDR2 from the germline V gene are GTSNPN and SVGIG (reference sequence). The source of this sequence is a young woman who had recovered from COVID-19. V usage is TRBV30 and J usage is TRBJ2-7; no firm D call. Sequenced material: peripheral blood. CDR3: CAWSRSGEQYF. CDR3 nucleotide sequence: TGTGCCTGGAGTCGGTCCGGCGAGCAGTACTTC.